These T cell receptor beta chains were read from a single sample in a study of T cells after yellow fever vaccination. TCRdb re-called the 5' RACE reads with MiXCR, one entry per CDR3 protein. The top ten hold roughly a sixth of the sample, which has about 430,000 distinct CDR3 sequences, roughly a sixth seen once. The source was PBMCs, collected before the yellow fever booster vaccination. These receptors came from a man aged 18 to 30 who received the YFV17D yellow fever vaccine. Both conserved end residues are part of each CDR3. Fields, in order: J gene, clone size, V gene, D gene, CDR3 protein, CDR3 DNA. D genes are given only for firm matches. Clone size appears in some rows only: once, few, many, or a class for an expanded clone.

J gene: TRBJ2-7
clone size: .
V gene: TRBV20-1
D gene: TRBD2
CDR3 protein: CSARVSGGAGGSYEQYF
CDR3 DNA: TGCAGTGCTAGGGTTAGCGGGGGGGCCGGTGGGTCCTACGAGCAGTACTTC

J gene: TRBJ2-3
clone size: few
V gene: TRBV12-3/TRBV12-4
D gene: .
CDR3 protein: CASSPSEGSGGLVF
CDR3 DNA: TGTGCCAGCAGTCCCTCTGAGGGGTCAGGCGGTTTGGTTTTT

J gene: TRBJ2-6
clone size: .
V gene: TRBV7-2
D gene: .
CDR3 protein: CASTLGASGANVLTF
CDR3 DNA: TGTGCCAGCACCCTTGGGGCTTCTGGGGCCAACGTCCTGACTTTC

J gene: TRBJ2-2
clone size: .
V gene: TRBV5-1
D gene: .
CDR3 protein: CASKRDGELFF
CDR3 DNA: TGCGCCAGCAAAAGGGACGGGGAGCTGTTTTTT

J gene: TRBJ2-7
clone size: many
V gene: TRBV6-6
D gene: .
CDR3 protein: CASSLVYEQYF
CDR3 DNA: TGTGCCAGCAGTTTAGTTTACGAGCAGTACTTC

J gene: TRBJ2-5
clone size: .
V gene: TRBV10-3
D gene: TRBD2
CDR3 protein: CAISWTSGGLYQETQYF
CDR3 DNA: TGTGCCATCAGTTGGACTAGCGGGGGCCTGTACCAAGAGACCCAGTACTTC

J gene: TRBJ1-1
clone size: few
V gene: TRBV20-1
D gene: .
CDR3 protein: CSAPGGAGGTEAFF
CDR3 DNA: TGCAGTGCTCCTGGAGGGGCCGGGGGGACTGAAGCTTTCTTT

J gene: TRBJ1-2
clone size: .
V gene: TRBV29-1
D gene: .
CDR3 protein: CSVETGVGGYGYTF
CDR3 DNA: TGCAGCGTTGAAACAGGCGTAGGGGGCTATGGCTACACCTTC

J gene: TRBJ2-2
clone size: .
V gene: TRBV6-2/TRBV6-3
D gene: .
CDR3 protein: CASSQYLTGELFF
CDR3 DNA: TGTGCCAGCAGTCAATATCTCACCGGGGAGCTGTTTTTT

J gene: TRBJ1-6
clone size: .
V gene: TRBV7-6
D gene: TRBD1
CDR3 protein: CASSPRDRAYNSPLHF
CDR3 DNA: TGTGCCAGCAGCCCTAGGGACAGAGCCTATAATTCACCCCTCCACTTT

J gene: TRBJ2-1
clone size: .
V gene: TRBV29-1
D gene: TRBD1
CDR3 protein: CSVPGQGAYLRFF
CDR3 DNA: TGCAGCGTACCGGGACAGGGGGCTTATCTACGGTTCTTC

J gene: TRBJ1-4
clone size: few
V gene: TRBV4-3
D gene: .
CDR3 protein: CASSQDFTRVNEKLFF
CDR3 DNA: TGCGCCAGCAGCCAAGATTTCACCAGGGTTAATGAAAAACTGTTTTTT

J gene: TRBJ2-1
clone size: few
V gene: TRBV13
D gene: .
CDR3 protein: CASSTRAQANEQFF
CDR3 DNA: TGTGCCAGCAGTACCCGCGCCCAGGCCAATGAGCAGTTCTTC

J gene: TRBJ1-2
clone size: few
V gene: TRBV12-3/TRBV12-4
D gene: TRBD1
CDR3 protein: CASSRSGTGNYGYTF
CDR3 DNA: TGTGCCAGCAGTAGATCCGGGACAGGGAACTATGGCTACACCTTC

J gene: TRBJ2-2
clone size: few
V gene: TRBV6-5
D gene: .
CDR3 protein: CASSPRRWAATGELFF
CDR3 DNA: TGTGCCAGCAGTCCCCGCCGCTGGGCAGCCACCGGGGAGCTGTTTTTT

J gene: TRBJ2-5
clone size: .
V gene: TRBV5-1
D gene: .
CDR3 protein: CASSFGPGEGTQYF
CDR3 DNA: TGCGCCAGCAGTTTTGGCCCGGGGGAAGGGACCCAGTACTTC

J gene: TRBJ2-3
clone size: .
V gene: TRBV4-3
D gene: TRBD2
CDR3 protein: CASSQDALAGLSTDTQYF
CDR3 DNA: TGCGCCAGCAGCCAAGATGCCCTAGCGGGGTTGAGCACAGATACGCAGTATTTT

J gene: TRBJ2-5
clone size: few
V gene: TRBV12-3/TRBV12-4
D gene: .
CDR3 protein: CASSSSDYEETQYF
CDR3 DNA: TGTGCCAGCAGTTCCTCAGATTACGAAGAGACCCAGTACTTC

J gene: TRBJ2-5
clone size: few
V gene: TRBV11-2
D gene: .
CDR3 protein: CASSSPIASLLETQYF
CDR3 DNA: TGTGCCAGCAGCTCCCCTATAGCGTCGTTGCTTGAGACCCAGTACTTC

J gene: TRBJ2-7
clone size: .
V gene: TRBV4-2
D gene: TRBD2
CDR3 protein: CASSQDSGGAYEQYF
CDR3 DNA: TGTGCCAGCAGCCAAGATAGCGGGGGGGCCTACGAGCAGTACTTC

J gene: TRBJ2-6
clone size: few
V gene: TRBV29-1
D gene: .
CDR3 protein: CGGRLGANVLTF
CDR3 DNA: TGCGGGGGCAGGTTAGGGGCCAACGTCCTGACTTTC

J gene: TRBJ2-1
clone size: few
V gene: TRBV6-5
D gene: .
CDR3 protein: CASSAPRGREQFF
CDR3 DNA: TGTGCCAGCAGTGCCCCCCGGGGTCGTGAGCAGTTCTTC

J gene: TRBJ1-1
clone size: .
V gene: TRBV7-9
D gene: .
CDR3 protein: CASSFEGGTEAFF
CDR3 DNA: TGTGCCAGCAGCTTCGAGGGGGGAACTGAAGCTTTCTTT

J gene: TRBJ2-5
clone size: few
V gene: TRBV12-5
D gene: .
CDR3 protein: CASGLTLAETQYF
CDR3 DNA: TGTGCTAGTGGTTTGACCCTCGCAGAGACCCAGTACTTC

J gene: TRBJ1-4
clone size: .
V gene: TRBV7-8
D gene: TRBD1
CDR3 protein: CASSLDRVGEKLFF
CDR3 DNA: TGTGCCAGCAGCCTCGACAGGGTGGGCGAAAAACTGTTTTTT

J gene: TRBJ1-1
clone size: .
V gene: TRBV13
D gene: .
CDR3 protein: CASQGPSEAFF
CDR3 DNA: TGTGCCTCCCAAGGGCCCAGTGAAGCTTTCTTT

J gene: TRBJ1-1
clone size: .
V gene: TRBV7-9
D gene: .
CDR3 protein: CASSFDRSWGTEAFF
CDR3 DNA: TGTGCCAGCAGCTTCGATAGGAGCTGGGGCACTGAAGCTTTCTTT

J gene: TRBJ1-5
clone size: few
V gene: TRBV6-5
D gene: TRBD1
CDR3 protein: CASRPGGGGIWPQHF
CDR3 DNA: TGTGCCAGCAGACCAGGGGGCGGCGGGATATGGCCCCAGCATTTT

J gene: TRBJ1-6
clone size: .
V gene: TRBV4-1
D gene: .
CDR3 protein: CASSQEGVGDNSPLHF
CDR3 DNA: TGCGCCAGCAGCCAAGAAGGGGTCGGGGATAATTCACCCCTCCACTTT

J gene: TRBJ2-7
clone size: .
V gene: TRBV6-5
D gene: TRBD1
CDR3 protein: CASSLTGGGEQCF
CDR3 DNA: TGTGCCAGCAGCCTGACAGGGGGTGGCGAGCAGTGCTTC

J gene: TRBJ1-6
clone size: .
V gene: TRBV6-5
D gene: TRBD1
CDR3 protein: CASSLPGGTYSPLHF
CDR3 DNA: TGTGCCAGCAGTTTGCCAGGGGGCACGTATTCACCCCTCCACTTT

J gene: TRBJ1-1
clone size: few
V gene: TRBV12-3/TRBV12-4
D gene: TRBD1
CDR3 protein: CASSDPRQGSTEAFF
CDR3 DNA: TGTGCCAGCAGTGACCCTAGACAGGGTAGCACTGAAGCTTTCTTT

J gene: TRBJ2-7
clone size: .
V gene: TRBV4-2
D gene: TRBD1
CDR3 protein: CASSQGRTGRGRYEQYF
CDR3 DNA: TGTGCCAGCAGCCAAGGACGAACGGGCAGGGGGCGATACGAGCAGTACTTC

J gene: TRBJ2-3
clone size: many
V gene: TRBV7-2
D gene: TRBD2
CDR3 protein: CASSLRLAGAGDTQYF
CDR3 DNA: TGTGCCAGCAGCTTAAGACTAGCGGGGGCTGGAGATACGCAGTATTTT

J gene: TRBJ2-1
clone size: .
V gene: TRBV7-9
D gene: .
CDR3 protein: CASSLAGSEQFF
CDR3 DNA: TGTGCCAGCAGCTTAGCGGGGTCCGAGCAGTTCTTC

J gene: TRBJ1-1
clone size: few
V gene: TRBV5-1
D gene: .
CDR3 protein: CASSKSGVGTEAFF
CDR3 DNA: TGCGCCAGCAGCAAGTCCGGGGTGGGGACTGAAGCTTTCTTT

J gene: TRBJ2-5
clone size: few
V gene: TRBV12-5
D gene: .
CDR3 protein: CASGLVLNRPQETQYF
CDR3 DNA: TGTGCTAGTGGTTTGGTACTAAATAGGCCACAAGAGACCCAGTACTTC

J gene: TRBJ2-6
clone size: .
V gene: TRBV7-2
D gene: TRBD1
CDR3 protein: CASSWKDRQDLTF
CDR3 DNA: TGTGCCAGCAGCTGGAAGGACAGGCAGGACCTGACTTTC

J gene: TRBJ1-2
clone size: few
V gene: TRBV20-1
D gene: .
CDR3 protein: CSASSGGSAYGYTF
CDR3 DNA: TGCAGTGCTAGTTCCGGGGGTTCGGCCTATGGCTACACCTTC

J gene: TRBJ2-2
clone size: few
V gene: TRBV18
D gene: .
CDR3 protein: CASSRDRQNTGELFF
CDR3 DNA: TGTGCCAGCTCCCGGGACCGACAGAACACCGGGGAGCTGTTTTTT

J gene: TRBJ2-7
clone size: .
V gene: TRBV4-3
D gene: .
CDR3 protein: CASSQEWVDVTYEQYF
CDR3 DNA: TGCGCCAGCAGCCAAGAGTGGGTGGACGTTACCTACGAGCAGTACTTC

J gene: TRBJ2-7
clone size: few
V gene: TRBV5-6
D gene: .
CDR3 protein: CASSLGLFDEQYF
CDR3 DNA: TGTGCCAGCAGCTTGGGTCTATTCGACGAGCAGTACTTC

J gene: TRBJ2-3
clone size: .
V gene: TRBV2
D gene: .
CDR3 protein: CASTFYGLNTDTQYF
CDR3 DNA: TGTGCCAGCACTTTCTACGGGTTAAACACAGATACGCAGTATTTT

J gene: TRBJ1-2
clone size: .
V gene: TRBV2
D gene: .
CDR3 protein: CASSSDKTNYGYTF
CDR3 DNA: TGTGCCAGCAGTTCGGACAAAACTAACTATGGCTACACCTTC

J gene: TRBJ1-1
clone size: few
V gene: TRBV6-2/TRBV6-3
D gene: TRBD1
CDR3 protein: CASTPPGQGLIAFF
CDR3 DNA: TGTGCCAGCACTCCTCCGGGACAGGGTTTAATTGCTTTCTTT

J gene: TRBJ2-3
clone size: .
V gene: TRBV6-1
D gene: .
CDR3 protein: CASRDSSSDTQYF
CDR3 DNA: TGTGCCAGCAGGGACAGTAGCTCTGATACGCAGTATTTT

J gene: TRBJ1-1
clone size: .
V gene: TRBV12-3/TRBV12-4
D gene: .
CDR3 protein: CASRSFGANTEAFF
CDR3 DNA: TGTGCCAGCCGATCTTTCGGGGCTAACACTGAAGCTTTCTTT

J gene: TRBJ2-5
clone size: .
V gene: TRBV7-8
D gene: TRBD2
CDR3 protein: CASSQGLAGGLGTQYF
CDR3 DNA: TGTGCCAGCAGCCAAGGACTAGCGGGGGGGCTGGGGACCCAGTACTTC

J gene: TRBJ1-2
clone size: few
V gene: TRBV6-6
D gene: .
CDR3 protein: CATQTHPPQGAGYTF
CDR3 DNA: TGTGCCACCCAAACCCACCCCCCCCAGGGCGCCGGCTACACCTTC

J gene: TRBJ2-7
clone size: few
V gene: TRBV18
D gene: .
CDR3 protein: CASSQGRDTYEQYF
CDR3 DNA: TGTGCCAGCTCACAAGGCCGGGACACCTACGAGCAGTACTTC

J gene: TRBJ1-1
clone size: .
V gene: TRBV29-1
D gene: .
CDR3 protein: CSVVTRRMAFF
CDR3 DNA: TGCAGCGTTGTAACGCGCAGGATGGCTTTCTTT

J gene: TRBJ1-6
clone size: .
V gene: TRBV7-2
D gene: .
CDR3 protein: CASSLAPGGSRSPLHF
CDR3 DNA: TGTGCCAGCAGCTTAGCCCCGGGGGGAAGTCGATCACCCCTCCACTTT

J gene: TRBJ2-1
clone size: .
V gene: TRBV4-3
D gene: .
CDR3 protein: CASSQEKLSYNEQFF
CDR3 DNA: TGCGCCAGCAGCCAAGAGAAGCTTTCCTACAATGAGCAGTTCTTC

J gene: TRBJ2-3
clone size: .
V gene: TRBV5-6
D gene: TRBD1
CDR3 protein: CASSLEGDRYTDTQYF
CDR3 DNA: TGTGCCAGCAGCTTGGAGGGGGACAGATACACAGATACGCAGTATTTT